This T cell receptor beta chain was sequenced in a study of vaccination and CD4 T cells after COVID-19 (dated 2022 in TCRdb). In terms of the full investigation: SARS-CoV-2 positivity had been established in the convalescent patients by nasal swab PCR, and mild disease was recorded in nine or ten of these patients and severe disease in one. The convalescent cohort included six males and four females, with two Hispanic individuals, seven Caucasians, two Asians and one multiracial person. Each participant got two doses of either the Pfizer-BioNTech BNT162b2 vaccine (n=8) or the Moderna mRNA-1273 vaccine (n=2). Post-COVID blood samples were collected from convalescent patients a median of about 92 days after diagnosis, with a range of about 30 to 161 days. Post-vaccine blood samples were collected a median of around 2.5 months after the second vaccine dose, ranging from roughly 13 to 250 days. Culture stimuli were overlapping spike peptide pools from SARS-CoV-2 and from the common cold coronaviruses HCoV-NL63, HCoV-OC43 and HCoV-229E. Control cultures used a CEFX viral epitope pool as positive control, an HIV-1 Nef peptide pool as negative control, or no peptide. In around nine COVID-19 convalescent patients and a handful of infection-naive healthy vaccine recipients, the spike-specific CD4+ TCR repertoire before mRNA vaccination was compared with the repertoire after mRNA vaccination.

About this clonotype: Its antigen specificity is not known. No qualities accompany the bases; no much larger clone lies one base away.

General findings and caveats noted by the study authors: Relatively few convalescent patients were included in the study, and early timepoints after natural infection were not analyzed. In convalescent patients, a median about 86% of post-vaccine SARS-CoV-2-reactive clones were detected only after vaccination, suggesting vaccine-specific priming. Of the vaccine-specific clones in convalescent patients, 304 of 307, or nearly all, reacted only to SARS-CoV-2 spike and did not cross-react with common cold coronaviruses. An increase in the median number of SARS-CoV-2-reactive clonotypes from approximately 21 after infection to some 40 after vaccination was observed, but the change was not found to be significant.

The intended sense of this specimen's treatment or condition label: roughly 10-day PBMC culture with coronavirus spike peptide pools or control peptides (ViraFEST assay). To expand antigen-specific T cells with peptide pools and then pick out the expanded clonotypes through TCR sequencing, the study relied on the ViraFEST assay. The convalescent patients' positive SARS-CoV-2 PCR tests fell between March and December 2020, which was before the Alpha, Beta and Delta variants emerged in the United States. Each well held 2.2 million or so PBMCs cultured in IMDM containing around 5% human AB serum and approximately 9.6 IU/ml IL-2, with approximately 9.2 ug/ml peptide pools added. On days 3 and 7, half of the culture medium was replaced with fresh IL-2-containing medium. After 10 days of culture, CD4+ T cells were isolated by negative selection using the EasySep CD4+ T cell isolation kit. Ficoll-Paque Plus gradient centrifugation was used to isolate PBMCs from whole blood, and the isolated PBMCs were then either used fresh or cryopreserved at -140C. Triplicate wells were generally used for each culture condition.

The library was prepared using PCR. DNA from cultured CD4+ T cells underwent TCR sequencing with the Oncomine TCR Beta short-read assay at the Johns Hopkins FTIC core. The QIAamp micro DNA kit was used to extract genomic DNA from the cultured CD4+ T cells. The Oncomine TCR Beta libraries from cultured CD4+ T cells were pooled using unique dual indexes and then sequenced on an Illumina iSeq 100. As for how the authors treated the data: Non-productive sequences were removed, and CDR3s that did not start with C, did not end with F or W, or were shorter than 7 amino acids were discarded. Antigen-specific clonotypes were identified with the MANAFEST web application by comparing peptide-stimulated wells with reference and other culture wells. For a clone to be called positive, the clone needed an FDR below 0.05, an odds ratio above 5, and a productive frequency above 0.1% in at least two of three replicate wells. A clonotype was classed as cross-reactive if the clonotype showed significant expansion both in SARS-CoV-2 spike wells and in at least one common cold coronavirus spike condition. Using R version 3.6.1, CDR3 homology was evaluated through Levenshtein distances (stringdist) along with unrooted phylogenetic trees (ape). The raw public data were reprocessed by TCRdb itself: fastp quality trimming at Q25, MiXCR clonotype calling, in-frame beta chains only. All rows with the same CDR3 protein become a single entry with the most common DNA and genes. V and J calls and clone size were set by TCRdb, not the authors. This sample comprises fewer than 20,000 distinct CDR3 sequences, about 53% of them detected only once. Jointly, the top ten make up roughly 30% of the sample.

The TCR sequence derives from a human donor with COVID-19. Sequenced material: cultured CD4+ T cells from blood, taken after SARS-CoV-2 vaccination.

The DNA sequence is as follows: TGTGCCACCAGCATGGCCTCGACAGGGAGGTTTTTAGGCCAGCCCCAGCATTTT. Its amino acids are CATSMASTGRFLGQPQHF. The chain was built from TRBV15 and TRBJ1-5; 7 bases in between match TRBD1. At the junction V is shortened by 4 bases and J by 7 bases; bases outside the gene matches: 19. Reading the germline V gene (reference sequence) gives CDR1 LNHNV and CDR2 YYDKDF. There are 18 amino acids in the CDR3, from cysteine to phenylalanine inclusive. Only the CDR3 DNA is retained, 54 bases long and in frame from the first base.